This entry describes one T cell receptor beta chain. What it binds is not known. This entry comes from a study of cytomegalovirus exposure and HLA in healthy donors. The CDR3 has 14 amino acids. Trimming took off 10 bases at V and 5 bases at J, with 18 bases between the two ends. Germline V lookup: CDR1 LNHDA, CDR2 SQIVND (reference sequence). Study observations and caveats: The productive fraction for most TCR beta V segments was about 87% or about 30% in an earlier analysis. DRB1 showed the most TCR associations and HLA-C the fewest in a later analysis, as rates varied by HLA locus. Sequencing likely generated an artifact that appeared as a cluster of highly shared sequence variants.

The PCR had 60 Vbeta and 13 Jbeta primers. Method: immunoSEQ multiplex PCR; TCRdb's copy keeps in-frame clones and lacks some. The sample has 98,000 or so clones, about three quarters seen once. Sequenced input: PBMCs. The V and J genes are TRBV19 and TRBJ1-5, with a possible D match to TRBD1 (6 bases). The receptor was derived from a man aged 60-69 years in good health and CMV-seropositive. CDR3 sequence (DNA): TGTGCCACCGCCCGGACAGCTACCTATCAGCCCCAGCATTTT. It specifies CATARTATYQPQHF.